The sequence of this T cell receptor (beta chain) was determined in a study of blood T cells in healthy people across ages. A word on this clonotype: Its cognate antigen is unknown.

This CDR3 comprises 15 residues. Looked up from germline, CDR1 is DFQATT and CDR2 is SNEGSKA (reference sequence). The authors ran a second PCR of about 6 to 11 cycles using a sample-barcoded 5' primer and a J-beta primer mix. Researchers report that a template-switch adaptor with 12 random nucleotides tagged each cDNA molecule. TCRdb processed the 5' RACE reads anew with MiXCR; each CDR3 protein has one entry. The sample lists approximately 1,700,000 distinct CDR3 sequences; approximately 40% were seen once. The study's findings and limits: Using unsorted PBMCs precluded a conclusive naive versus antigen-experienced comparison.

The gene calls are TRBV20-1 and TRBJ1-5; 7 bases match TRBD1. Sequencing was performed on blood. This receptor was taken from a human donor in good health. CDR3 amino acids: CGAIRGGTTNQPQHF. The CDR3 coding sequence is TGCGGGGCGATCAGGGGGGGAACCACCAATCAGCCCCAGCATTTT.